These 3 T cell receptor beta chains came from one sample sequenced in a study of blood T cell repertoires in COVID-19. TCRdb keeps only in-frame clones here, not all; method: immunoSEQ multiplex PCR. The sample includes about 32,000 clones, approximately 95% of them seen just once. The sequencing sample was made of peripheral blood. The origin of the receptors is a male donor with active COVID-19.

The chain couples TRBV6-5 to TRBJ2-1; 9 bases are shared with TRBD2. The V gene's germline CDR1 is MNHEY and CDR2 SVGAGI. The CDR3 has 16 residues. The V and J ends lost 0 bases and 10 bases, in that order; junction bases with no gene match: 10. CDR3 in DNA: TGTGCCAGCAGTTACTCGTCCCGCGGGGGGGCCGGGGAGCAGTTCTTC. Translating it yields CASSYSSRGGAGEQFF.

This clone was found once. The sample has other DNA sequences that encode this CDR3 too. This chain connects TRBV6-5 to TRBJ1-1; D is perhaps TRBD1 (5 bases). The length of the CDR3 is 13 residues. CDR1 MNHEY and CDR2 SVGAGI come from the germline V gene. V dropped 2 bases and J dropped 1 base, with 5 bases sitting between them. The CDR3 loop reads CASSYTGNTEAFF. Here the CDR3 DNA reads TGTGCCAGCAGTTACACAGGGAACACTGAAGCTTTCTTT.

The chain carries TRBV5-1 and TRBJ1-6, with D perhaps matching TRBD1 (6 bases). Per germline, CDR1 SGHRS and CDR2 YFSETQ. V shed 0 bases and J shed 7 bases, with 11 bases lying between them. This CDR3 has 15 residues. The CDR3 DNA sequence: TGCGCCAGCAGCTTGGCCTACAGGGAGAATTCACCCCTCCACTTT. It is translated as CASSLAYRENSPLHF.